This is a list of T cell receptor beta chains from one sample in a study of T cell repertoires in cytomegalovirus infection. One entry per CDR3 protein, called by TCRdb with MiXCR from the reads. The sample includes 20,000 to 30,000 distinct CDR3 sequences, approximately 24% of them seen just once. Antigens for these TCRs are unknown. Sequenced here: CD8+ T cells from cultured PBMCs, sampled from culture after CMV antigen stimulation. These receptors were taken from a human donor in good health (CMV status not recorded). Some clones in this sample may be carry-over from other donors' samples. CDR3s include the opening cysteine and the closing phenylalanine or tryptophan. A D gene is named only where the DNA matches it firmly. Expanded clones get a size class; other rows say once, few or many, or leave the size out.

TRBJ1-4 | few | TRBV27 | NA | CASSGRRQATNEKLFF | TGTGCCAGCAGCGGTAGGCGACAGGCAACTAATGAAAAACTGTTTTTT
TRBJ1-6 | few | TRBV5-6 | NA | CASSLASGPGAYNSPLHF | TGTGCCAGCAGCTTGGCCTCGGGGCCAGGGGCATATAATTCACCCCTCCACTTT
TRBJ1-6 | NA | TRBV27 | NA | CASSLGYNSPLHF | TGTGCCAGCAGTTTAGGCTATAATTCACCCCTCCACTTT
TRBJ2-3 | NA | TRBV5-6 | NA | CASSLGSGVSTDTQYF | TGTGCCAGCAGCTTGGGTTCGGGGGTAAGCACAGATACGCAGTATTTT
TRBJ2-1 | many | TRBV5-1 | NA | CASSLAQGSSYNEQFF | TGCGCCAGCAGCTTGGCTCAGGGTTCGTCCTACAATGAGCAGTTCTTC
TRBJ2-1 | NA | TRBV11-2 | NA | CASSRPGGTINEQFF | TGTGCCAGCAGCCGTCCCGGTGGTACGATAAATGAGCAGTTCTTC
TRBJ2-3 | NA | TRBV20-1 | NA | CSGSSGTDTQYF | TGCAGTGGCTCGTCCGGCACAGATACGCAGTATTTT
TRBJ2-5 | NA | TRBV12-3/TRBV12-4 | TRBD1 | CASSSDRGWGETQYF | TGTGCCAGCAGTTCGGACAGGGGCTGGGGGGAGACCCAGTACTTC
TRBJ1-1 | once | TRBV27 | NA | CASSPDLSNPNTEAFF | TGTGCCAGCAGTCCCGACTTGTCCAACCCTAACACTGAAGCTTTCTTT
TRBJ2-1 | few | TRBV6-1 | NA | CASRDRVSYNEQFF | TGTGCCAGCAGAGACAGAGTTTCCTACAATGAGCAGTTCTTC
TRBJ1-1 | NA | TRBV10-3 | TRBD1 | CAISESQGARTEAFF | TGTGCCATCAGTGAGTCCCAGGGGGCGAGGACTGAAGCTTTCTTT
TRBJ2-1 | many | TRBV7-6 | NA | CASSRDRRNEQFF | TGTGCCAGCAGCCGGGACCGGAGAAATGAGCAGTTCTTC
TRBJ1-1 | NA | TRBV5-1 | NA | CASSFSGAPGAEAFF | TGCGCCAGCAGCTTTTCGGGGGCCCCGGGCGCTGAAGCTTTCTTT
TRBJ1-1 | NA | TRBV7-2 | NA | CASSWDQATNTEAFF | TGTGCCAGCAGCTGGGACCAGGCGACGAACACTGAAGCTTTCTTT
TRBJ1-2 | NA | TRBV2 | NA | CASTPRYVGYTGYTF | TGTGCCAGCACCCCCCGGTACGTTGGCTATACTGGCTACACCTTC
TRBJ2-1 | few | TRBV28 | TRBD2 | CASRAERGGLNEQFF | TGTGCCAGCAGGGCCGAGCGGGGGGGACTCAATGAGCAGTTCTTC
TRBJ1-5 | NA | TRBV2 | NA | CASSTRQPYSNQPQHF | TGTGCCAGCTCAACGCGACAGCCGTATAGCAATCAGCCCCAGCATTTT
TRBJ1-1 | few | TRBV27 | NA | CASSLGVGKAFF | TGTGCCAGCTCTCTGGGGGTTGGTAAAGCTTTCTTT
TRBJ2-2 | NA | TRBV6-1 | NA | CASSNGLGTTGELFF | TGTGCCAGCAGTAACGGACTGGGGACTACCGGGGAGCTGTTTTTT
TRBJ2-7 | many | TRBV9 | NA | CASSPQGVGYEQYF | TGTGCCAGCAGCCCGCAGGGAGTAGGTTACGAGCAGTACTTC
TRBJ1-2 | NA | TRBV5-1 | NA | CASSSEPPLGLDGYTF | TGCGCCAGCAGCTCTGAGCCCCCTTTAGGGCTCGATGGCTACACCTTC
TRBJ1-1 | NA | TRBV6-1 | NA | CASRQDGNTEAFF | TGTGCCAGCAGACAGGACGGGAACACTGAAGCTTTCTTT
TRBJ1-5 | NA | TRBV20-1 | TRBD1 | CSAPGQGIGNQPQHF | TGCAGTGCTCCCGGACAGGGAATAGGCAATCAGCCCCAGCATTTT
TRBJ2-6 | few | TRBV6-2/TRBV6-3 | NA | CASSYGTGANVLTF | TGTGCCAGCAGTTATGGTACTGGGGCCAACGTCCTGACTTTC
TRBJ1-4 | NA | TRBV6-6 | TRBD1 | CASRPTLGQGATVTNEKLFF | TGTGCCAGCAGGCCTACGTTGGGACAGGGGGCGACGGTTACTAATGAAAAACTGTTTTTT
TRBJ2-3 | few | TRBV5-6 | NA | CASSLSTDTQYF | TGTGCCAGCAGCTTGTCCACAGATACGCAGTATTTT
TRBJ2-7 | NA | TRBV7-9 | NA | CASSPEWDSRGYEQYF | TGTGCCAGCAGCCCAGAGTGGGATTCGAGGGGCTACGAGCAGTACTTC
TRBJ2-1 | NA | TRBV6-2/TRBV6-3 | TRBD2 | CASSYSSERGAWDEQFF | TGTGCCAGCAGTTACTCTTCTGAGCGGGGGGCTTGGGATGAGCAGTTCTTC
TRBJ1-5 | NA | TRBV2 | NA | CASSDPRWGNQPQHF | TGTGCCAGCAGTGATCCGAGGTGGGGCAATCAGCCCCAGCATTTT
TRBJ2-7 | many | TRBV4-1 | NA | CASRRTDYYGYEQYF | TGCGCCAGCAGACGCACTGACTATTACGGCTACGAGCAGTACTTC
TRBJ2-5 | few | TRBV7-9 | NA | CASSSAPGGRGDSETQYF | TGTGCCAGCAGCTCAGCCCCCGGTGGAAGGGGGGATTCGGAGACCCAGTACTTC
TRBJ2-5 | NA | TRBV7-9 | TRBD1 | CASSGRDRGPETQYF | TGTGCCAGCAGCGGCCGGGACAGGGGCCCGGAGACCCAGTACTTC
TRBJ2-2 | many | TRBV4-1 | TRBD2 | CASSQGRWTSGASHRDTGELFF | TGCGCCAGCAGCCAAGGTCGTTGGACTAGCGGGGCTTCCCACCGCGACACCGGGGAGCTGTTTTTT
TRBJ2-7 | NA | TRBV7-2 | NA | CASSHSPGGNYEQYF | TGTGCCAGCAGCCACTCCCCCGGGGGCAACTACGAGCAGTACTTC
TRBJ2-1 | NA | TRBV29-1 | TRBD2 | CSVHTGTIGQFF | TGCAGCGTCCACACCGGGACTATCGGGCAGTTCTTC
TRBJ2-5 | few | TRBV5-1 | NA | CASSPEGHHIPPETQYF | TGCGCCAGCAGCCCTGAGGGACATCATATTCCGCCGGAGACCCAGTACTTC
TRBJ2-3 | few | TRBV14 | NA | CASSPWGGPTDTQYF | TGTGCCAGCAGCCCTTGGGGGGGGCCCACAGATACGCAGTATTTT
TRBJ2-3 | many | TRBV27 | NA | CASSLGVTDTQYF | TGTGCCAGCAGTTTAGGTGTAACAGATACGCAGTATTTT
TRBJ2-1 | many | TRBV20-1 | NA | CSASQGLGYNEQFF | TGCAGTGCTAGTCAGGGGCTGGGATACAATGAGCAGTTCTTC
TRBJ2-1 | many | TRBV6-5 | TRBD1 | CASSYSRDRHNEQFF | TGTGCCAGCAGTTACTCAAGGGACAGGCACAATGAGCAGTTCTTC
TRBJ1-5 | NA | TRBV20-1 | NA | CSARDDGGRGASNQPQHF | TGCAGTGCTAGAGATGATGGGGGACGGGGGGCGAGCAATCAGCCCCAGCATTTT
TRBJ1-4 | NA | TRBV2 | NA | CASTRGPNDEKLFF | TGTGCCAGCACCCGAGGTCCCAATGATGAAAAACTGTTTTTT
TRBJ2-7 | NA | TRBV6-1 | TRBD1 | CASSEARTGALYEQYF | TGTGCCAGCAGTGAAGCGAGAACAGGGGCCCTATACGAGCAGTACTTC
TRBJ2-7 | NA | TRBV25-1 | TRBD1 | CASSDRDSAHYEQYF | TGTGCCAGCAGTGACCGGGACAGCGCTCACTACGAGCAGTACTTC
TRBJ2-3 | few | TRBV6-2/TRBV6-3 | NA | CASSPDLKTQYF | TGTGCCAGCAGTCCTGACTTGAAAACGCAGTATTTT
TRBJ2-3 | few | TRBV20-1 | NA | CSARPHDRISTDTQYF | TGCAGTGCTAGACCCCATGACAGGATAAGCACAGATACGCAGTATTTT
TRBJ2-1 | many | TRBV7-6 | NA | CASSLNTEQFF | TGTGCCAGCAGCTTAAATACTGAGCAGTTCTTC